The entry below describes one TCR beta chain. Its antigen is currently not known. Base-call qualities are not available, and no considerably larger clone is one nucleotide away. Library preparation used the immunoSEQ multiplex PCR assay. TCRdb re-hosts the immuneACCESS table, in-frame sequences only. Its copies lack some clones; in the studies checked, an unresolved V gene accounts for under half of them, and the cause for the rest is not known. In all, the sample holds fewer than 50,000 clones, and under 95% of those were seen once. The top ten hold 0.55% to 0.7% of the sample. The CDR3 covers 14 residues, taking in both the cysteine and the phenylalanine. The read is trimmed to its CDR3 DNA, 42 bases read in frame from base 1. V sheds 0 bases and J sheds 5 bases, leaving 10 bases between their ends. CDR1 LGHNA and CDR2 YNFKEQ are derived from the germline V gene. The source of the sample is a study of T cell changes during pregnancy in multiple sclerosis (dated by TCRdb to the late 2010s). Broadly, across the study: The study examined how the T cell repertoire changed over the course of pregnancy in women with multiple sclerosis.

The sequences come from CD4+ T cells from peripheral blood mononuclear cells, collected in the second trimester of pregnancy. Rearrangement joined TRBV4-2 to TRBJ1-2; 6 matching bases give a weak D call of TRBD1. This sequence was found in a female donor in good health, enrolled as a control in a pregnancy study. CDR3 reads: CASSQEAGDYGYTF. The sequence in DNA is TGTGCCAGCAGCCAAGAGGCAGGGGATTATGGCTACACCTTC.